Presented here are 25 T cell receptor beta chains from one specimen sequenced in a study of vaccination and CD4 T cells after COVID-19. No antigen is known for these receptors. At the Johns Hopkins FTIC core, DNA taken from cultured CD4+ T cells was sequenced by way of the Oncomine TCR Beta short-read assay. TCRdb reanalysed the PCR reads using MiXCR and keeps one entry per CDR3 protein. The table shows 15,000 to 20,000 distinct CDR3 sequences, with roughly three fifths occurring only once. Treatment described: approximately nine-day PBMC culture with coronavirus spike peptide pools or control peptides (ViraFEST assay). What was sequenced was CD4+ T cells from blood, cultured in vitro. The source of these receptors is a human donor who had recovered from COVID-19.

The CDR3 coding sequence is TGTGCCAGCAGCTTGTTAGGGACAGTTGACTATGGCTACACCTTC. Translating gives CASSLLGTVDYGYTF. The genes are TRBV7-2 and TRBJ1-2; TRBD1 matches at 7 bases. CDR1 is SGHTA, CDR2 FQGNSA, per germline. The CDR3 runs 15 residues. The trim removed 3 bases at V and 3 bases at J, leaving 7 bases unmatched.

In this sample, this clonotype turned up once. J is TRBJ2-1 and V is TRBV10-3; perhaps TRBD2 as D (5 bases). Germline loops: CDR1 ENHRY, CDR2 SYGVKD. The CDR3 totals 14 residues. V was clipped by 3 bases and J by 7 bases, with 13 bases between them. The CDR3 reads CAISDVRLANEQFF. The CDR3 DNA reads TGTGCCATCAGTGATGTACGCCTAGCAAATGAGCAGTTCTTC.

The chain employs TRBV27 and TRBJ2-7, with D hard to call. The CDR3 extends over 14 amino acids. The germline CDR1 and CDR2 sequences are MNHEY and SMNVEV (reference sequence). V was shortened by 8 bases and J by 0 bases, with 14 bases between the two germline ends. The chain's CDR3 is CASRDGRSSYEQYF. The CDR3 region has the DNA TGTGCCAGCCGTGACGGAAGGAGCTCCTACGAGCAGTACTTC.

This chain links TRBV10-1 with TRBJ1-2, with D possibly matching TRBD1 (5 bases). This CDR3 region has 15 residues. The V gene lost 7 bases and the J gene lost 4 bases, with 19 bases spanning the gap. Germline V CDR1 and CDR2: WNHNN, SYGVQD (reference sequence). The CDR3 is CASITLGGVGYGYTF. The CDR3, as DNA: TGCGCCAGCATCACCCTGGGAGGGGTGGGCTATGGCTACACCTTC.

The rearrangement links TRBV24-1 to TRBJ1-1, with 7 bases fitting TRBD1. The CDR3 loop spans 13 amino acids. Germline lookup yields CDR1 KGHDR and CDR2 SFDVKD. The V gene end was trimmed by 10 bases and the J gene end by 2 bases; junction bases not matched to a gene: 6. CDR3 in amino acids: CATRQGSNTEAFF. The DNA for the CDR3 is TGTGCCACACGACAGGGTAGTAACACTGAAGCTTTCTTT.

This chain links TRBV20-1 with TRBJ1-3; D not resolved. Trimming removed 0 bases at V and 0 bases at J, with 9 bases between. Germline CDR1 is DFQATT and CDR2 is SNEGSKA (reference sequence). The CDR3 spans 15 residues. CDR3 DNA sequence: TGCAGTGCTAGAGATCCCCGGAGCTCTGGAAACACCATATATTTT. It yields the protein CSARDPRSSGNTIYF.

This clonotype has more than one count but fewer than ten. The chain couples TRBV20-1 to TRBJ1-6; D ambiguous. The CDR3 runs to 15 residues. V lost 0 bases and J lost 4, with 10 bases in between. The germline CDR1 and CDR2 sequences are DFQATT and SNEGSKA (reference sequence). The DNA for the CDR3 is TGCAGTGCTAGAGATCCGGCAGTGTATAATTCACCCCTCCACTTT. This gives the protein CSARDPAVYNSPLHF.

This clonotype was detected only a few times. This chain connects TRBV20-1 to TRBJ1-2; D gene ambiguous. The CDR3 loop spans 13 amino acids. V lost 6 bases to trimming and J lost 6 bases, with 17 bases between them. Germline V gene lookup returns CDR1 DFQATT and CDR2 SNEGSKA (reference sequence). The DNA of the CDR3 is TGCAGTGCCTTCGAGGGTTTGGTTAATGGCTACACCTTC. This gives the protein CSAFEGLVNGYTF.

This clonotype came up a few times. V usage is TRBV20-1 and J usage is TRBJ2-3; TRBD2 aligns across 10 bases. The junction had 6 bases not matched to a gene; V was cut back by 0 bases and J by 6 bases. Germline CDR1 DFQATT, CDR2 SNEGSKA (reference sequence). The CDR3 runs to 15 residues. CDR3 sequence reads: CSARDGASGSDTQYF. The CDR3 DNA follows: TGCAGTGCTAGAGATGGGGCTAGCGGGAGTGATACGCAGTATTTT.

The chain is built from TRBV2 and TRBJ1-6; 11 bases are a match to TRBD1. CDR3 size: 12 residues. V trimming: 8 bases; J trimming: 10 bases; junction bases outside the gene matches: 1. Germline loops: CDR1 SNHLY, CDR2 FYNNEI. The CDR3 DNA is TGTGCCAGCGGGACAGGGGGATCACCCCTCCACTTT. It encodes CASGTGGSPLHF.

This clonotype was seen a few times. The rearrangement uses TRBV20-1 and TRBJ1-5, with 8 bases fitting TRBD1. Germline loops: CDR1 DFQATT, CDR2 SNEGSKA (reference sequence). This CDR3 has 15 residues. The ends lost 0 bases at V and 5 bases at J; junction bases unmatched: 6. DNA for the CDR3: TGCAGTGCTAGAGATCGGCTGACAGGGGATCAGCCCCAGCATTTT. It is translated as CSARDRLTGDQPQHF.

This chain joins TRBV20-1 and TRBJ2-7; the match to TRBD2 covers 12 bases. Germline assignment: CDR1 DFQATT and CDR2 SNEGSKA (reference sequence). The CDR3 is 18 amino acids. Trimming at V came to 3 bases and at J to 2 bases, leaving 14 bases not matched to a gene. The CDR3, as DNA: TGCAGTGCTAGCCCCGTGGCTAGCGGGAGGGCCGTCCCCTACGAGCAGTACTTC. This encodes CSASPVASGRAVPYEQYF.

The CDR3 reads CASSLGLADLNEQFF. DNA of the CDR3: TGTGCCAGCAGCTTGGGTCTAGCGGACTTGAATGAGCAGTTCTTC. The V and J genes are TRBV5-5 and TRBJ2-1; 7 bases align to TRBD2. Germline lookup yields CDR1 SGHKS and CDR2 YYEKEE (reference sequence). With V trimmed by 0 bases and J by 7 bases, 7 bases remained unmatched. The CDR3 contains 15 residues.

V gene TRBV19 combines with J gene TRBJ1-6; D unclear. Trimming took 5 bases from V and 8 from J, leaving 10 bases between them. The germline gives CDR1 LNHDA, CDR2 SQIVND (reference sequence). The CDR3 runs to 13 residues. DNA of the CDR3: TGTGCCAGTAGTCGGGCAGATGATTCACCCCTCCACTTT. This gives the protein CASSRADDSPLHF.

This clonotype was seen a single time. The chain uses TRBV2 and TRBJ1-5, with D maybe TRBD1 (5 bases). Germline V lookup: CDR1 SNHLY, CDR2 FYNNEI. Trimming took off 2 bases at V and 1 base at J, with 9 bases between the two ends. The CDR3 is 15 residues long. Here the CDR3 DNA reads TGTGCCAGCAGTGAACGACGGGGGAGCAATCAGCCCCAGCATTTT. Amino acid sequence: CASSERRGSNQPQHF.

This clonotype was detected a few times. The rearrangement links TRBV7-9 to TRBJ1-1; D unresolved. This CDR3 has 15 residues. The germline V gene encodes CDR1 SEHNR and CDR2 FQNEAQ (reference sequence). Trimming stripped 4 bases from V and 6 bases from J, with 18 bases between. The DNA for the CDR3 is TGTGCCAGCAGCTCGGGAACGTATGGAGCTGCTGAAGCTTTCTTT. It yields the protein CASSSGTYGAAEAFF.

CDR3 sequence: CASSPGGRFQPQHF. DNA for the CDR3: TGTGCCAGCTCACCGGGGGGGCGGTTTCAGCCCCAGCATTTT. The rearrangement links TRBV18 to TRBJ1-5; perhaps TRBD1 as D (6 bases). Trimming left V 3 bases short and J 6 bases short, with 12 bases between. This CDR3 contains 14 residues. The germline V gene has CDR1 KGHSH and CDR2 LQKENI.

V and J are TRBV20-1 and TRBJ2-6; 9 bases are shared with TRBD1. V was pared by 2 bases and J by 2 bases, with 4 bases of the junction left unmatched. CDR3 length: 16 amino acids. Germline assignment: CDR1 DFQATT and CDR2 SNEGSKA (reference sequence). CDR3 region: CSARNRGRPGANVLTF. CDR3 sequence (DNA): TGCAGTGCTAGAAACAGGGGGCGACCTGGGGCCAACGTCCTGACTTTC.

This clonotype was observed a few times. V usage is TRBV20-1 and J usage is TRBJ1-1; the match to TRBD1 covers 10 bases. V lost 2 bases and J lost 4; bases outside the gene matches: 10. This CDR3 region has 16 residues. The germline V gene encodes CDR1 DFQATT and CDR2 SNEGSKA (reference sequence). Here the CDR3 DNA reads TGCAGTGCTAGAATCAGACAGGGGGCCTTCGTCACTGAAGCTTTCTTT. It translates to CSARIRQGAFVTEAFF.

The V gene is TRBV18, the J gene TRBJ2-1; 16 nucleotides agree with TRBD2. CDR1 is KGHSH, CDR2 LQKENI, per germline. J was trimmed by 8 bases and V by 0 bases; bases with no gene match: 4. The CDR3 consists of 17 residues. CDR3 DNA sequence: TGTGCCAGCTCACCACCGGGACTAGCGGGAGGGCTCTATGAGCAGTTCTTC. Translating gives CASSPPGLAGGLYEQFF.

The sample holds a few counts of this clonotype. This rearrangement joins TRBV7-6 to TRBJ1-2; D remains ambiguous. The V gene's germline CDR1 is SGHVS and CDR2 FNYEAQ. The CDR3 has 13 residues. Trimming stripped 6 bases from V and 6 bases from J, with 14 bases between. CDR3 residues: CASRPLTRNGYTF. The CDR3 DNA follows: TGTGCCAGCAGACCACTGACGAGGAATGGCTACACCTTC.

The chain joins TRBV6-1 to TRBJ2-3; TRBD1 aligns across 7 bases. The CDR3 contains 17 residues. Germline V CDR1 and CDR2: MNHNS, SASEGT. V shed 6 bases, J shed 2 bases, and the junction held 14 bases outside the gene matches. The CDR3: CASSSRDRRPFTDTQYF. The DNA of the CDR3 is TGTGCCAGCAGCTCCCGGGACAGACGTCCGTTCACAGATACGCAGTATTTT.

This clonotype was seen just once. The genes are TRBV7-2 and TRBJ1-2; 7 bases align to TRBD1. Per germline, CDR1 SGHTA and CDR2 FQGNSA. The trim removed 6 bases at V and 4 bases at J, leaving 5 bases unmatched. CDR3 length equals 13 residues. Here the CDR3 reads CASSEQGSYGYTF. The CDR3 coding sequence is TGTGCCAGCAGTGAACAGGGGTCCTATGGCTACACCTTC.

V and J are TRBV20-1 and TRBJ2-3; maybe TRBD2 (6 bases). V was shortened by 3 bases and J by 3 bases, with 16 bases between the two germline ends. Germline CDR1 reads DFQATT; CDR2 reads SNEGSKA (reference sequence). The CDR3 covers 15 residues. The CDR3 nucleotides are TGCAGTGCTAGGGGAGGAGGGGTGGGGACAGATACGCAGTATTTT. This translates into CSARGGGVGTDTQYF.

The chain uses TRBV4-2 and TRBJ1-2; D might be TRBD1 (5 bases). CDR3 length equals 16 residues. The germline V gene has CDR1 LGHNA and CDR2 YNFKEQ. V shed 0 bases and J shed 1 base, with 12 bases lying between them. The CDR3 region is CASSQDRAGNNYGYTF. DNA for the CDR3: TGTGCCAGCAGCCAAGATCGGGCAGGGAATAACTATGGCTACACCTTC.